A selection of T cell receptor beta chains follows, all from one sample in a study of post-analysis software for immune sequencing data. Using its own MiXCR run on the PCR reads, TCRdb lists one record per CDR3 protein. This sample carries roughly 620,000 distinct CDR3 sequences, 44% of them seen once, and the ten largest clones take about 1.8%. Sequenced input: blood. The receptors originated from a girl aged 5 to 17 with multiple sclerosis. Each CDR3 is given with its conserved first and last residue. The D gene is left open where the match is weak. The listing skips clone size in some rows; elsewhere it reads once, few, many or a size class.

cdr3_length	d_call	v_call	j_call	clone_size	cdr3_nt	cdr3_aa
14	TRBD2	TRBV10-3	TRBJ2-1	few	TGTGCCATCACGGAAGCTAGCGGGAGTAATGAGCAGTTCTTC	CAITEASGSNEQFF
14	NA	TRBV6-6	TRBJ2-7	NA	TGTGCCAGCACCCCCGCGAGGGCCTCCTACGAGCAGTACTTC	CASTPARASYEQYF
14	NA	TRBV10-2	TRBJ1-6	few	TGCGCCAGCAGTGAAGGCCGGGATAATTCACCCCTCCACTTT	CASSEGRDNSPLHF
16	NA	TRBV5-1	TRBJ2-7	NA	TGCGCCAGCCGGCCGGCCCGGGGAGGCACGACTACGGAGCAGTACTTC	CASRPARGGTTTEQYF
15	TRBD1	TRBV12-3/TRBV12-4	TRBJ1-5	NA	TGTGCCAGCAGACGAGGGGGCATGGGCAATCAGCCCCAGCATTTT	CASRRGGMGNQPQHF
15	TRBD1	TRBV7-9	TRBJ2-5	NA	TGTGCCGGCAGTTCACAGGGGACCACTTGGGAGACCCAGTACTTC	CAGSSQGTTWETQYF
16	TRBD2	TRBV25-1	TRBJ2-5	few	TGTGCCAGCAGTGACCTCAGCGGGGGGGCCAGTGAGACCCAGTACTTC	CASSDLSGGASETQYF
15	TRBD2	TRBV10-3	TRBJ2-1	NA	TGTGCCATCAGTGAGAATATAGCGGGAAGCAATGAGCAGTTCTTC	CAISENIAGSNEQFF
15	TRBD2	TRBV6-2/TRBV6-3	TRBJ2-3	NA	TGTGCCAGCAGTTGGACTAGCGGGGACTCAGATACGCAGTATTTT	CASSWTSGDSDTQYF
17	NA	TRBV7-8	TRBJ1-5	few	TGTGCCAGCAGCTTAGCCGGAGTCGGGGAGATAGGGCAGCCCCAGCATTTT	CASSLAGVGEIGQPQHF
13	NA	TRBV10-3	TRBJ1-1	few	TGTGCCATCAGTGAGAGGGTGAACACTGAAGCTTTCTTT	CAISERVNTEAFF
16	NA	TRBV5-1	TRBJ2-3	few	TGCGCCAGCAGCTTGACGACGGGTGGGAGCACAGATACGCAGTATTTT	CASSLTTGGSTDTQYF
15	TRBD1	TRBV15	TRBJ2-5	NA	TGTGCCACCAGCAGGCGGACAGGGGGACAAGAGACCCAGTACTTC	CATSRRTGGQETQYF
12	NA	TRBV12-3/TRBV12-4	TRBJ1-4	NA	TGTGCCAGCAGAATTGGGAGGGGAAAACTGTTTTTT	CASRIGRGKLFF
15	TRBD1	TRBV20-1	TRBJ1-2	few	TGCAGTGCTCCCTCGACAGGGGAATATAACTATGGCTACACCTTC	CSAPSTGEYNYGYTF
16	NA	TRBV20-1	TRBJ1-6	NA	TGCAGTGCTAGAGACCGGCGGGGCCTATATAATTCACCCCTCCACTTT	CSARDRRGLYNSPLHF
12	NA	TRBV30	TRBJ2-7	NA	TGTGCCTGGAGTACAGGGTCCTACGAGCAGTACTTC	CAWSTGSYEQYF
13	TRBD1	TRBV29-1	TRBJ1-3	few	TGCAGCGTTGCAGGGGGCTTGGGAAACACCATATATTTT	CSVAGGLGNTIYF